This T cell receptor (beta chain) was identified in a study of blood T cell repertoires in COVID-19. Study-wide background: COVID-19 samples from acute and convalescent phases originated in the United States, Italy and Spain. From T cells, B-cell-depleted T cells, or PBMCs came the material, which was cDNA or gDNA.

Original analysis: Quantification of nucleated cells was approximated via reference gene primer amplification. The table came from immunoSEQ multiplex PCR; TCRdb's copy has only in-frame clones and leaves some out. V and J calls and clone size come straight from that table; D and trimming were deduced from the DNA. The table has roughly 140,000 clones, around 87% seen once. This CDR3 has 14 amino acids. V trimming: 3 bases; J trimming: 6 bases; junction bases outside the gene matches: 6. The germline gives CDR1 LNHDA, CDR2 SQIVND (reference sequence). The chain joins TRBV19 to TRBJ2-7; 9 bases match TRBD2. The TCR originated in a woman in her fifties or sixties with active COVID-19. The sequenced material came from peripheral blood. CDR3 in amino acids: CASSIGGRAREQYF. For the CDR3, the DNA is TGTGCCAGTAGTATTGGCGGGAGGGCACGCGAGCAGTACTTC.